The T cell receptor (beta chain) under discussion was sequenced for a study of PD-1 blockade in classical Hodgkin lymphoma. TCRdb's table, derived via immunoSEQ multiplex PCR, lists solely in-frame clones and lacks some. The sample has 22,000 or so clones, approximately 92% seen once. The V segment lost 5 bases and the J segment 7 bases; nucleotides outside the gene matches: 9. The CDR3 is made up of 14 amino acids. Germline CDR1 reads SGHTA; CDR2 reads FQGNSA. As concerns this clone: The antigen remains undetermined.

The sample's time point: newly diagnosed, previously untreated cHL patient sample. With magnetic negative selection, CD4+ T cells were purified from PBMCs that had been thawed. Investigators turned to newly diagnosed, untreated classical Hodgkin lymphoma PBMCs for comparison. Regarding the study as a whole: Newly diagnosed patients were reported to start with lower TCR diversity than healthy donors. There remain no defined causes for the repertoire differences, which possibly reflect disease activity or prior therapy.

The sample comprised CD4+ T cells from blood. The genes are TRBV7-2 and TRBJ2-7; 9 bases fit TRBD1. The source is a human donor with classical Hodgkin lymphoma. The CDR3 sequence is CASSPAYGTGEQYF. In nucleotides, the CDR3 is TGTGCCAGCAGCCCCGCGTATGGGACAGGGGAGCAGTACTTC.